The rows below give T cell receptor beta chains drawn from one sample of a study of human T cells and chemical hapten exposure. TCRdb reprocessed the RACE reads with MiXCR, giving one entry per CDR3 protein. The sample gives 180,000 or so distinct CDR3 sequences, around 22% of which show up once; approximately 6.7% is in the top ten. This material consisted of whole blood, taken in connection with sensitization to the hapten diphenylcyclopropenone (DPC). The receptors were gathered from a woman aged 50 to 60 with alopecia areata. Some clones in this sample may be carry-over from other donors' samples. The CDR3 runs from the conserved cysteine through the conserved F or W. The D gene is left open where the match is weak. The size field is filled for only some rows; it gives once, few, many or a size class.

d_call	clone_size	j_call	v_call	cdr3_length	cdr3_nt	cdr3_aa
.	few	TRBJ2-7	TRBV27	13	TGTGCCAGCAGTGAGCAGGGAGGACTCGAGCAGTACTTC	CASSEQGGLEQYF
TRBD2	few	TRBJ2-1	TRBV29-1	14	TGCAGCGTTGAGTGGCTAGCGGGTGGAAATGAGCAGTTCTTC	CSVEWLAGGNEQFF
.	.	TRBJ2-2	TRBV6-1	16	TGTGCCAGCAGCTGGTTGAGAGGTGCCCGGACCGGGGAGCTGTTTTTT	CASSWLRGARTGELFF
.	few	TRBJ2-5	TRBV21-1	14	TGTGCCAGCAGCGTACAGGGGCCCAAAGAGACCCAGTACTTC	CASSVQGPKETQYF
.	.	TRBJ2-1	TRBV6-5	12	TGTGCCAGCAGTTACCGAGGAACTGAGCAGTTCTTC	CASSYRGTEQFF
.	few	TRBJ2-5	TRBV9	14	TGTGCCAGCAGCGTAGGGGGGCGTGTAGAGACCCAGTACTTC	CASSVGGRVETQYF
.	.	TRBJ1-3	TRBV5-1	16	TGCGCCAGCAGCGCCGACACACTGAGCTCTGGAAACACCATATATTTT	CASSADTLSSGNTIYF
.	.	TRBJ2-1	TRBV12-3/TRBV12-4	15	TGTGCCAGCAGCGACGGGACACCCACGGTGAATGAGCAGTTCTTC	CASSDGTPTVNEQFF
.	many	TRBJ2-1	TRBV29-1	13	TGCAGCGTTGAAGGGCAGGGGTACAATGAGCAGTTCTTC	CSVEGQGYNEQFF
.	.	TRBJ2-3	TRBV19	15	TGTGCCAGCCGACGTAGCGGTTCTAGCACAGATACGCAGTATTTT	CASRRSGSSTDTQYF
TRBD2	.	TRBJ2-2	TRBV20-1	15	TGCAGTGCCCAGCGGGAGGGCCCCTCGACGGGGGAGCTGTTTTTT	CSAQREGPSTGELFF
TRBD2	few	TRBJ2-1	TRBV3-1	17	TGTGCCAGCAGCCAAGACCGGTCGCTAGCGGGATTATTAGAGCAGTTCTTC	CASSQDRSLAGLLEQFF
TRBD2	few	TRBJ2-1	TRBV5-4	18	TGTGCCAGCAGTGGGACTAGCGGGAGGGAAAGCTCCTACAATGAGCAGTTCTTC	CASSGTSGRESSYNEQFF
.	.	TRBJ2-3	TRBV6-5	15	TGTGCCAGCAGCCGCAGAGACACTAGCACAGATACGCAGTATTTT	CASSRRDTSTDTQYF